What follows are 23 T cell receptor beta chains derived from one specimen sequenced in a study of Ad26.COV2.S vaccination and SARS-CoV-2 variants. Treatment in this sample: some 20 received Ad26.COV2.S at low or high dose, single or two shots; 5 received placebo; per-sample allocation not given. Material that was analyzed had been drawn on day 63 after the first vaccine or placebo injection. Sequenced by immunoSEQ multiplex PCR; TCRdb stores in-frame clones only, minus some. The table includes around 500,000 clones, roughly nine tenths detected once. The material was peripheral blood, obtained in a trial of Ad26.COV2.S vaccine versus placebo. These receptors all come from a person between 18 and 65 years old who received the Ad26.COV2.S COVID-19 vaccine or a placebo.

The chain couples TRBV6-6 to TRBJ2-2, with D maybe TRBD1 (6 bases). The CDR3 is 16 amino acids. Germline lookup yields CDR1 MNHNY and CDR2 SVGAGI (reference sequence). V gave up 8 bases and J gave up 0 bases, with 16 bases separating them. The CDR3 loop is CASDWQGKTNTGELFF. DNA of the CDR3: TGTGCCAGCGACTGGCAGGGGAAGACGAACACCGGGGAGCTGTTTTTT.

V is TRBV2 and J is TRBJ2-1, with a tentative D call TRBD2 (7 bases). The CDR3 spans 15 residues. V was trimmed by 6 bases and J by 3 bases, leaving 15 bases between them. The germline V gene encodes CDR1 SNHLY and CDR2 FYNNEI. DNA of the CDR3: TGTGCCAGCAGGCCTACGGGGGGCAGCTACAATGAGCAGTTCTTC. Its protein is CASRPTGGSYNEQFF.

The genes are TRBV5-1 and TRBJ2-3; TRBD2 matches 10 bases. The ends lost 5 bases at V and 1 base at J; junction bases unmatched: 4. This CDR3 contains 15 residues. CDR1 and CDR2 (germline): SGHRS, YFSETQ. CDR3 sequence reads: CASRGGTSGTDTQYF. In DNA form, the CDR3 reads TGCGCCAGCAGGGGGGGGACTAGCGGCACAGATACGCAGTATTTT.

The rearrangement links TRBV18 to TRBJ2-7; TRBD1 might be the D (6 bases). Germline V gene data show CDR1 as KGHSH and CDR2 as LQKENI. The CDR3 is made up of 13 amino acids. V was pared by 5 bases and J by 2 bases, with 10 bases between. CDR3 sequence reads: CASSLGATYEQYF. The CDR3 coding sequence is TGTGCCAGCTCATTGGGGGCCACCTACGAGCAGTACTTC.

V and J are TRBV12-3 or TRBV12-4 and TRBJ2-1; D remains ambiguous. The CDR3 consists of 12 residues. V lost 3 bases to trimming and J lost 9 bases, with 9 bases between them. Here the CDR3 reads CASSFRKIEQFF. The DNA of the CDR3 is TGTGCCAGCAGTTTCCGCAAAATTGAGCAGTTCTTC.

Concerning this clone itself: This sample includes further DNA sequences coding for the same CDR3. J is TRBJ2-7 and V is TRBV24-1, with no clear D. The V end lost 4 bases, the J end lost 0 bases, and 0 bases lay between the germline ends. The CDR3 runs to 11 residues. Germline V CDR1 and CDR2: KGHDR, SFDVKD. CDR3 sequence reads: CATSDSYEQYF. Written as DNA, the CDR3 is TGTGCCACCAGTGACTCCTACGAGCAGTACTTC.

The CDR3 sequence: CATSEPGTVYGYTF. DNA of the CDR3: TGTGCCACCAGCGAACCCGGGACAGTCTATGGCTACACCTTC. V usage is TRBV15 and J usage is TRBJ1-2, with 7 bases identical to TRBD1. Germline V gives CDR1 LNHNV, CDR2 YYDKDF (reference sequence). The J segment lost 4 bases and the V segment lost 5 bases, leaving 7 bases of the junction unmatched. CDR3 length equals 14 residues. Full variable domain (remainder filled in from reference TRBV15 and TRBJ1-2): DAMVIQNPRYQVTQFGKPVTLSCSQTLNHNVMYWYQQKSSQAPKLLFHYYDKDFNNEADTPDNFQSRRPNTSFCFLDIRSPGLGDTAMYLCATSEPGTVYGYTFGSGTRLTVV.

The V call is TRBV7-8, the J call TRBJ2-7; 10 bases map to TRBD2. J lost 4 bases, V lost 5 bases, and 11 bases had no gene match. From germline, CDR1 is SGHVS and CDR2 FQNEAQ. The CDR3 has 16 residues. This chain's CDR3 is CASSPLLLAGVYEQYF. The CDR3 region has the DNA TGTGCCAGCAGCCCGCTCCTCCTAGCGGGAGTATACGAGCAGTACTTC.

The rearrangement links TRBV11-2 to TRBJ2-2; the D call may be TRBD1 or TRBD2 (5 bases each). The V and J ends lost 5 bases and 4 bases respectively, with 20 bases between them. This CDR3 contains 17 residues. Germline CDR1 is SGHAT and CDR2 is FQNNGV. The DNA for the CDR3 is TGTGCCAGCAGCCGCCGCACGGGGACGCGAGGCACCGGGGAGCTGTTTTTT. Translated, it gives CASSRRTGTRGTGELFF.

This clone has just a few counts. The chain carries TRBV4-1 and TRBJ1-6, with D possibly TRBD1 on 5 matching bases. This CDR3 is 19 amino acids long. Between the trimmed V and J ends, which lost 0 bases and 4 bases, there was a span of 19 bases. From germline, CDR1 is MGHRA and CDR2 YSYEKL. The CDR3 DNA sequence: TGCGCCAGCAGCCAAGATCGAGGGGAACATACCAGATATAATTCACCCCTCCACTTT. It specifies CASSQDRGEHTRYNSPLHF.

The chain employs TRBV18 and TRBJ1-2; 11 bases are shared with TRBD1. This CDR3 spans 14 amino acids. Germline V lookup: CDR1 KGHSH, CDR2 LQKENI. The V and J ends lost 3 bases and 8 bases, in that order; junction bases with no gene match: 5. CDR3: CASSPFGTGGGYTF. Written as DNA, the CDR3 is TGTGCCAGCTCACCCTTCGGGACAGGGGGAGGCTACACCTTC. The entire variable domain, with the rest obtained from reference TRBV18 and TRBJ1-2, is as follows: NAGVMQNPRHLVRRRGQEARLRCSPMKGHSHVYWYRQLPEEGLKFMVYLQKENIIDESGMPKERFSAEFPKEGPSILRIQQVVRGDSAAYFCASSPFGTGGGYTFGSGTRLTVV.

This chain connects TRBV10-1 to TRBJ2-3; 8 bases align to TRBD2. J was trimmed by 5 bases and V by 8 bases; bases with no gene match: 9. The CDR3 has 14 residues. Germline V lookup: CDR1 WNHNN, CDR2 SYGVQD (reference sequence). The CDR3 here is CASSDGGELDTQYF. The CDR3 DNA reads as TGCGCCAGCTCCGACGGGGGGGAGTTAGATACGCAGTATTTT.

This rearrangement joins TRBV15 to TRBJ2-3; 9 bases are shared with TRBD1. CDR3 length: 17 amino acids. V was clipped by 1 base and J by 2 bases; unmatched bases: 7. CDR1 and CDR2 from the germline V gene are LNHNV and YYDKDF (reference sequence). Here the CDR3 DNA reads TGTGCCACCAGCAGAGTACCCGGGACAGGGAACACAGATACGCAGTATTTT. It is translated as CATSRVPGTGNTDTQYF.

This clone was seen once. The rearrangement links TRBV6-5 to TRBJ2-7; either TRBD1 or TRBD2 may supply D (6 bases each). In germline, CDR1 is MNHEY, CDR2 SVGAGI. The V and J ends lost 10 bases and 3 bases respectively, with 22 bases between them. The CDR3 is 15 amino acids. CDR3 amino acids: CATLSRGPVFYEQYF. The DNA for the CDR3 is TGTGCCACCTTAAGCCGGGGGCCAGTTTTCTACGAGCAGTACTTC.

This chain uses TRBV3-1 (or the pseudogene TRBV3-2) with TRBJ2-7; either TRBD1 or TRBD2 may fit D (5 bases each). The ends were cut back, 2 bases at V and 3 bases at J, with 17 bases in the middle. CDR3 size: 16 residues. From germline, CDR1 is LGHDT and CDR2 YNNKEL (reference sequence). The CDR3 nucleotides read TGTGCCAGCAGCCAACCCGGGACCCCAATTCACTACGAGCAGTACTTC. Translation gives CASSQPGTPIHYEQYF.

The V call is TRBV24-1, the J call TRBJ1-5, with D maybe TRBD1 (5 bases). Germline V gene lookup returns CDR1 KGHDR and CDR2 SFDVKD. The length of the CDR3 is 16 residues. Trimming removed 7 bases at V and 0 bases at J, with 15 bases between. Written as DNA, the CDR3 is TGTGCCACCAGCAATACCGGGACTCTTAGCAATCAGCCCCAGCATTTT. This gives the protein CATSNTGTLSNQPQHF.

This clone came up a few times. The V call is TRBV6-5, the J call TRBJ1-5, with D possibly matching TRBD1 (6 bases). CDR1 is MNHEY, CDR2 SVGAGI, per germline. Trimming took off 5 bases at V and 0 bases at J, with 11 bases between the two ends. This CDR3 has 15 amino acids. CDR3: CASSRTAHSNQPQHF. CDR3 sequence (DNA): TGTGCCAGCAGTAGGACAGCACATAGCAATCAGCCCCAGCATTTT.

This clone occurred a few times. J is TRBJ1-2 and V is TRBV19; perhaps TRBD1 as D (5 bases). Germline V gene data show CDR1 as LNHDA and CDR2 as SQIVND (reference sequence). V was shortened by 3 bases and J by 5 bases, with 16 bases between the two germline ends. The CDR3 is made up of 15 amino acids. The CDR3 DNA reads as TGTGCCAGTAGTATCACAGGCGCGGGGTTATATGGCTACACCTTC. Amino acids: CASSITGAGLYGYTF. The variable domain in full, completed from reference TRBV19 and TRBJ1-2, reads DGGITQSPKYLFRKEGQNVTLSCEQNLNHDAMYWYRQDPGQGLRLIYYSQIVNDFQKGDIAEGYSVSREKKESFPLTVTSAQKNPTAFYLCASSITGAGLYGYTFGSGTRLTVV.

This chain uses TRBV6-2 or TRBV6-3 with TRBJ2-1; no clear D gene. This CDR3 spans 13 amino acids. Trimming removed 2 bases at V and 9 bases at J, with 11 bases between. From germline, CDR1 is MNHEY and CDR2 SVGEGT. The CDR3 sequence is CASSYMFGTEQFF. CDR3 sequence (DNA): TGTGCCAGCAGTTACATGTTCGGTACTGAGCAGTTCTTC.

The count of this clone is one. V is TRBV28 and J is TRBJ1-2; D gene ambiguous. V was clipped by 2 bases and J by 3 bases, with 7 bases between them. The CDR3 covers 13 residues. Germline V gene sequence: CDR1 MDHEN, CDR2 SYDVKM. The CDR3 region is CASSLPDHYGYTF. CDR3 bases: TGTGCCAGCAGTTTACCAGACCACTATGGCTACACCTTC.

The rearrangement links TRBV3-1 (or the pseudogene TRBV3-2) to TRBJ2-7; TRBD1 matches at 7 bases. V lost 2 bases to trimming and J lost 2 bases; unmatched junction nucleotides: 6. This CDR3 is 15 amino acids long. CDR1 is LGHDT, CDR2 YNNKEL, per germline (reference sequence). The CDR3 DNA is TGTGCCAGCAGCCAATTAAGCGACAGGGCCTACGAGCAGTACTTC. As protein: CASSQLSDRAYEQYF.

As for this clone: One end of the junction does not line up with germline, which may come from a read error. The gene calls are TRBV9 and TRBJ2-1; perhaps TRBD2 as D (6 bases). Germline loops: CDR1 SGDLS, CDR2 YYNGEE. This CDR3 has 12 residues. The CDR3 DNA reads as TGTGCCAGCAACGTACCCGGCGGGGTCCAGTTCTTC. Its translation is CASNVPGGVQFF.

The chain links TRBV6-1 to TRBJ2-5; unclear D gene. The germline V gene has CDR1 MNHNS and CDR2 SASEGT. Trimming took 2 bases from V and 4 from J, leaving 8 bases between them. The CDR3 is 13 amino acids. This chain's CDR3 is CASSELNRETQYF. In DNA, the CDR3 is TGTGCCAGCAGTGAACTCAACAGAGAGACCCAGTACTTC.